Listed here are 9 T cell receptor beta chains from one sample, sequenced in a study of CD8+ T cells in alopecia areata. Following extraction, RNA underwent reverse transcription to cDNA, which served as the sequencing template. Libraries were prepared by immunoSEQ multiplex PCR; TCRdb keeps only in-frame clonotypes and omits some of them. This sample carries approximately 180,000 clones, about 63% of them seen once, and the ten largest clones take about 1.5%. The sequences come from CD4+ T cells sorted from blood, collected at week 0. The receptors originated from a human donor with alopecia areata.

This clone has more than one count but fewer than ten. The chain's CDR3 is CASSKLGGETQYF. Written as DNA, the CDR3 is TGTGCCAGCAGTAAGCTGGGCGGGGAGACCCAGTACTTC. The rearrangement uses TRBV6-6 and TRBJ2-5, with D perhaps matching TRBD2 (5 bases). V lost 5 bases and J lost 5, with 12 bases in between. In germline, CDR1 is MNHNY, CDR2 SVGAGI (reference sequence). This CDR3 has 13 amino acids.

This clone showed up just a few times. The chain employs TRBV30 and TRBJ2-2; TRBD1 matches 9 bases. CDR1 is GTSNPN and CDR2 is SVGIG in the germline V gene (reference sequence). V shed 3 bases, J shed 7 bases, and the junction held 6 bases outside the gene matches. The CDR3 extends over 14 amino acids. The CDR3 nucleotides are TGTGCCTGGAGAAAACAGGGGGCTGACGGGGAGCTGTTTTTT. This codes for CAWRKQGADGELFF.

The chain recombines TRBV19 with TRBJ2-2; no reliable D call. CDR1 and CDR2 from the germline V gene are LNHDA and SQIVND (reference sequence). CDR3 length: 13 residues. The V end was cut by 3 bases, the J end by 6 bases, with 8 bases between. Written as DNA, the CDR3 is TGTGCCAGTAGTATCTCCTCCTCCGGGGAGCTGTTTTTT. Its translation is CASSISSSGELFF.

The V and J genes are TRBV29-1 and TRBJ1-6; tentatively, D is TRBD1 (6 bases). The germline gives CDR1 SQVTM, CDR2 ANQGSEA. CDR3 length equals 13 residues. V lost 6 bases and J 7 bases, leaving 13 bases between the germline ends. For the CDR3, the DNA is TGCAGCGTCTTCGTGGGGGCGAATTCACCCCTCCACTTT. Translating gives CSVFVGANSPLHF.

This chain uses TRBV4-3 with TRBJ2-2, with D perhaps given as TRBD1 or TRBD2 (6 bases each). Trimming left V 5 bases short and J 5 bases short, with 18 bases between. The V gene's germline CDR1 is LGHNA and CDR2 YSLEER. This CDR3 has 16 amino acids. In nucleotides, the CDR3 is TGCGCCAGCAGCTCACGCTCGGGGGCGCTTACCGGGGAGCTGTTTTTT. Translated, it gives CASSSRSGALTGELFF.

In the case of this clone: The sample carries other DNA sequences with the same CDR3. The chain recombines TRBV7-9 with TRBJ1-1; D is unclear. The CDR3 is made up of 12 amino acids. V was shortened by 0 bases and J by 5 bases, with 4 bases between the two germline ends. The germline gives CDR1 SEHNR, CDR2 FQNEAQ (reference sequence). The CDR3 DNA is TGTGCCAGCAGCTTAGCAGGTACTGAAGCTTTCTTT. It encodes CASSLAGTEAFF.

The chain is built from TRBV2 and TRBJ1-1; D not certain. V was clipped by 3 bases and J by 1 base, with 6 bases between them. There are 13 residues in the CDR3. Germline V gene lookup returns CDR1 SNHLY and CDR2 FYNNEI. CDR3 in amino acids: CASSDRWNTEAFF. CDR3 nucleotides: TGTGCCAGCAGTGATCGCTGGAACACTGAAGCTTTCTTT. Filled out from reference TRBV2 and TRBJ1-1, the complete variable domain reads EPEVTQTPSHQVTQMGQEVILRCVPISNHLYFYWYRQILGQKVEFLVSFYNNEISEKSEIFDDQFSVERPDGSNFTLKIRSTKLEDSAMYFCASSDRWNTEAFFGQGTRLTVV.

The chain recombines TRBV7-9 with TRBJ2-1; 7 nucleotides match TRBD2. The germline V gene has CDR1 SEHNR and CDR2 FQNEAQ (reference sequence). The J segment lost 9 bases and the V segment lost 6 bases, leaving 5 bases of the junction unmatched. There are 12 residues in the CDR3. Here the CDR3 reads CASSDTGGEQFF. DNA for the CDR3: TGTGCCAGCAGTGACACGGGGGGTGAGCAGTTCTTC.

V is TRBV30 and J is TRBJ1-2; 7 positions agree with TRBD1. Germline V lookup: CDR1 GTSNPN, CDR2 SVGIG (reference sequence). The V segment lost 5 bases and the J segment 4 bases; nucleotides outside the gene matches: 10. The CDR3 consists of 14 residues. CDR3 DNA: TGTGCCTGGCGAACAGGGGCGTCCTTCTATGGCTACACCTTC. As protein: CAWRTGASFYGYTF.